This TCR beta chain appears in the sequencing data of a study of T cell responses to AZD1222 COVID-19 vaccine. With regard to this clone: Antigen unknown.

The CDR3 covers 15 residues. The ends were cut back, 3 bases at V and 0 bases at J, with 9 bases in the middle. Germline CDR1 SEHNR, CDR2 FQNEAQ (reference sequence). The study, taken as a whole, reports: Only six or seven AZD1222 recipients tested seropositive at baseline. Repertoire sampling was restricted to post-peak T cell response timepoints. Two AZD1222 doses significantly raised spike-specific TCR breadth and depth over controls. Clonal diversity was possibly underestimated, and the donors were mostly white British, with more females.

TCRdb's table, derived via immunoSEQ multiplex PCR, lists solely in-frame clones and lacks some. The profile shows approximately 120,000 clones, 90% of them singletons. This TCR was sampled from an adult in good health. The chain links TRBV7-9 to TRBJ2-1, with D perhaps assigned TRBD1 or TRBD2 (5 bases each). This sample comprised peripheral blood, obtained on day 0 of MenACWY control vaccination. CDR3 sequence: CASSFMRGSYNEQFF. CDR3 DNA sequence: TGTGCCAGCAGCTTTATGAGGGGCTCCTACAATGAGCAGTTCTTC.